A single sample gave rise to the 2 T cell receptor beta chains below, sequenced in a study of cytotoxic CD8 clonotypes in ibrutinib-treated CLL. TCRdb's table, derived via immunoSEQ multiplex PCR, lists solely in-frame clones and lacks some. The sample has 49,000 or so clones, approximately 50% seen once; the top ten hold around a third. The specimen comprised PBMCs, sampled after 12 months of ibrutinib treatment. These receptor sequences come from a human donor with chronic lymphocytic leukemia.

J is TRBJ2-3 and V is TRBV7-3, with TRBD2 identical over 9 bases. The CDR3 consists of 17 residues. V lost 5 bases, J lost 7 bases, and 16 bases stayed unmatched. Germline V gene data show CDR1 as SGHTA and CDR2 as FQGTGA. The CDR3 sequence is CASSPGGSSGRRNTQYF. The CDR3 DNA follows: TGTGCCAGCAGCCCCGGGGGTAGTAGCGGGAGAAGAAATACGCAGTATTTT. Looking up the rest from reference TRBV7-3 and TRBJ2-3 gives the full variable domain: GAGVSQTPSNKVTEKGKYVELRCDPISGHTALYWYRQSLGQGPEFLIYFQGTGAADDSGLPNDRFFAVRPEGSVSTLKIQRTERGDSAVYLCASSPGGSSGRRNTQYFGPGTRLTVL.

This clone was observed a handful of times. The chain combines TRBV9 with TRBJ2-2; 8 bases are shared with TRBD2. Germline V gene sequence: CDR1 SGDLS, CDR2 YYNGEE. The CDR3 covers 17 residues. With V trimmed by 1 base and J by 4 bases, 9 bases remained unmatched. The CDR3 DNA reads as TGTGCCAGCAGCGTAAGTCTCGCGGGAGGACTCACCGGGGAGCTGTTTTTT. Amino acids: CASSVSLAGGLTGELFF.